These T cell receptor beta chains were read from a single sample in a study of Graves' ophthalmopathy and Graves' hyperthyroidism. TCRdb reanalysed the multiplex PCR reads using MiXCR and keeps one entry per CDR3 protein. The table lists under 350,000 distinct CDR3 sequences, 15% to 20% of them singletons. The sequenced sample was peripheral blood. The receptor set was obtained from an adult man with Graves' ophthalmopathy. Both conserved end residues are part of each CDR3. The order of the fields is V gene, J gene, D gene, clone size, CDR3 protein, CDR3 DNA. The D gene is left open where the match is weak. The listing skips clone size in some rows; elsewhere it reads once, few, many or a size class.

>TRBV7-8|TRBJ2-5|-|many
CASSFRGHQETQYF
TGTGCCAGCAGCTTCAGGGGACACCAAGAGACCCAGTACTTC
>TRBV6-5|TRBJ2-7|-|many
CASSYPPSARALTYEQYF
TGTGCCAGCAGTTACCCACCTAGCGCCCGAGCCCTAACCTACGAGCAGTACTTC
>TRBV28|TRBJ2-5|TRBD1|many
CASSLSAGQGGETQYF
TGTGCCAGCAGTTTATCCGCAGGACAGGGGGGGGAGACCCAGTACTTC
>TRBV9|TRBJ2-7|-|many
CASSVGPRGVSEQYF
TGTGCCAGCAGCGTGGGGCCTCGAGGGGTTAGCGAGCAGTACTTC
>TRBV3-1|TRBJ2-6|-|many
CASSQRRTVGANVLTF
TGTGCCAGCAGCCAACGCCGGACAGTTGGGGCCAACGTCCTGACTTTC
>TRBV27|TRBJ1-5|-|many
CASSLYGSNQPQHF
TGTGCCAGCAGTTTATATGGTAGCAATCAGCCCCAGCATTTT
>TRBV5-8|TRBJ2-5|-|many
CASSSGARMKEIQYF
TGTGCCAGCAGTTCAGGGGCCAGGATGAAAGAGATCCAGTACTTC
>TRBV27|TRBJ2-2|-|many
CASSLFLQRGVDSGELFF
TGTGCCAGCAGTTTATTTTTGCAGAGGGGCGTCGATTCCGGGGAGCTGTTTTTT
>TRBV2|TRBJ2-7|-|few
CASSEYWVEQYF
TGTGCCAGCAGTGAATACTGGGTCGAGCAGTACTTC
>TRBV18|TRBJ1-1|-|many
CASSPETANTEAFF
TGTGCCAGCTCACCTGAGACAGCGAACACTGAAGCTTTCTTT
>TRBV4-1|TRBJ2-5|-|many
CASSQGRGETQYF
TGCGCCAGCAGCCAGGGCAGAGGGGAGACCCAGTACTTC
>TRBV27|TRBJ1-1|TRBD1|many
CASSFAGGRLMNTEAFF
TGTGCCAGCAGTTTTGCAGGGGGGAGACTAATGAACACTGAAGCTTTCTTT
>TRBV7-8|TRBJ2-7|-|many
CASSFDGADLEQYF
TGTGCCAGCAGCTTTGACGGGGCGGATCTCGAGCAGTACTTC
>TRBV9|TRBJ1-1|-|many
CASSVEGGNTEAFF
TGTGCCAGCAGCGTGGAGGGCGGGAACACTGAAGCTTTCTTT
>TRBV12-5|TRBJ2-5|TRBD2|many
CASGARTSGQETQYF
TGTGCTAGTGGTGCCAGGACTAGCGGACAAGAGACCCAGTACTTC
>TRBV12-3/TRBV12-4|TRBJ1-3|-|many
CASISTVRVTGNTIYF
TGTGCCAGCATCTCCACGGTTAGGGTTACTGGAAACACCATATATTTT
>TRBV11-2|TRBJ1-2|-|many
CASSPTGKGYGYTF
TGTGCCAGCAGCCCGACAGGAAAAGGGTATGGCTACACCTTC
>TRBV4-1|TRBJ1-1|-|-
CASSQDRGPGTEAFF
TGCGCCAGCAGCCAAGACAGGGGTCCGGGCACTGAAGCTTTCTTT
>TRBV6-2/TRBV6-3|TRBJ2-7|-|many
CASRQPGTYSYEQYF
TGTGCCAGCAGACAACCCGGGACGTACTCCTACGAGCAGTACTTC
>TRBV6-5|TRBJ1-5|-|few
CASSWGRNQPQHF
TGTGCCAGCAGTTGGGGACGCAATCAGCCCCAGCATTTT